The rows below give T cell receptor beta chains drawn from one sample of a study of CD8 T cells in Susac syndrome. Via MiXCR, TCRdb re-called the immunoSEQ multiplex PCR reads, giving one row per CDR3 protein. The table includes 90,000 to 150,000 distinct CDR3 sequences, 85% to 95% detected once. The specimen sequenced was CD4+ T cells from PBMCs. The receptors shown here come from a human donor with multiple sclerosis. CDR3s include the opening cysteine and the closing phenylalanine or tryptophan. Each record gives: V gene, CDR3 length, clone size, J gene, D gene, CDR3 protein, CDR3 DNA. D genes are given only for firm matches. Clone size is not always given. Where it is, it says once, few, many or a class for expanded clones.

v_call: TRBV30
cdr3_length: 16
clone_size: once
j_call: TRBJ1-5
d_call: .
cdr3_aa: CAWSAAHMGGNQPQHF
cdr3_nt: TGTGCCTGGAGCGCAGCGCATATGGGGGGCAATCAGCCCCAGCATTTT

v_call: TRBV7-2
cdr3_length: 14
clone_size: .
j_call: TRBJ2-5
d_call: TRBD2
cdr3_aa: CASSRETSGETQYF
cdr3_nt: TGTGCCAGCAGCCGGGAAACTAGCGGAGAGACCCAGTACTTC

v_call: TRBV3-1
cdr3_length: 15
clone_size: .
j_call: TRBJ2-6
d_call: .
cdr3_aa: CASSPSVWGANVLTF
cdr3_nt: TGTGCCAGCAGCCCGAGTGTGTGGGGGGCCAACGTCCTGACTTTC

v_call: TRBV20-1
cdr3_length: 14
clone_size: once
j_call: TRBJ2-7
d_call: TRBD2
cdr3_aa: CSARAGGTSYEQYF
cdr3_nt: TGCAGTGCTAGAGCGGGGGGTACCTCCTACGAGCAGTACTTC

v_call: TRBV3-1
cdr3_length: 13
clone_size: .
j_call: TRBJ1-1
d_call: .
cdr3_aa: CASSQVENTEAFF
cdr3_nt: TGTGCCAGCAGCCAAGTCGAGAACACTGAAGCTTTCTTT

v_call: TRBV10-3
cdr3_length: 14
clone_size: .
j_call: TRBJ2-1
d_call: .
cdr3_aa: CAISESTQGHEQFF
cdr3_nt: TGTGCCATCAGTGAGTCGACACAGGGTCATGAGCAGTTCTTC

v_call: TRBV2
cdr3_length: 13
clone_size: .
j_call: TRBJ2-7
d_call: TRBD2
cdr3_aa: CASCGTGGYEQYF
cdr3_nt: TGTGCCAGCTGCGGGACGGGAGGCTACGAGCAGTACTTC

v_call: TRBV6-1
cdr3_length: 12
clone_size: .
j_call: TRBJ1-6
d_call: .
cdr3_aa: CATSGDNSPLHF
cdr3_nt: TGTGCCACCTCCGGGGATAATTCACCCCTCCACTTT

v_call: TRBV19
cdr3_length: 13
clone_size: .
j_call: TRBJ2-5
d_call: .
cdr3_aa: CASRAQEEETQYF
cdr3_nt: TGTGCCAGTAGGGCACAGGAGGAAGAGACCCAGTACTTC

v_call: TRBV29-1
cdr3_length: 13
clone_size: .
j_call: TRBJ1-1
d_call: TRBD1
cdr3_aa: CSVAGQLNTEAFF
cdr3_nt: TGCAGCGTCGCGGGACAGTTGAACACTGAAGCTTTCTTT

v_call: TRBV20-1
cdr3_length: 14
clone_size: .
j_call: TRBJ1-2
d_call: .
cdr3_aa: CSALSPGQSLGYTF
cdr3_nt: TGCAGTGCCCTCAGCCCCGGGCAGTCACTTGGCTACACCTTC

v_call: TRBV15
cdr3_length: 14
clone_size: .
j_call: TRBJ1-2
d_call: .
cdr3_aa: CATSRDQGSTGYTF
cdr3_nt: TGTGCCACCAGCAGAGATCAAGGGAGTACTGGCTACACCTTC

v_call: TRBV25-1
cdr3_length: 15
clone_size: .
j_call: TRBJ2-1
d_call: .
cdr3_aa: CASSEGGARDNEQFF
cdr3_nt: TGTGCCAGCAGTGAAGGGGGGGCCAGGGACAATGAGCAGTTCTTC

v_call: TRBV28
cdr3_length: 15
clone_size: .
j_call: TRBJ1-1
d_call: TRBD1
cdr3_aa: CASSSPGQGATEAFF
cdr3_nt: TGTGCCAGCAGTTCTCCGGGACAGGGGGCCACTGAAGCTTTCTTT

v_call: TRBV28
cdr3_length: 15
clone_size: .
j_call: TRBJ2-5
d_call: TRBD1
cdr3_aa: CASSLQRTGQETQYF
cdr3_nt: TGTGCCAGCAGTTTACAAAGGACAGGCCAAGAGACCCAGTACTTC

v_call: TRBV6-2/TRBV6-3
cdr3_length: 14
clone_size: once
j_call: TRBJ1-5
d_call: .
cdr3_aa: CASTSRISNQPQHF
cdr3_nt: TGTGCCAGCACGTCACGGATTAGCAATCAGCCCCAGCATTTT

v_call: TRBV29-1
cdr3_length: 11
clone_size: .
j_call: TRBJ1-2
d_call: .
cdr3_aa: CSVVWRGGYTF
cdr3_nt: TGCAGCGTTGTTTGGCGGGGCGGCTACACCTTC

v_call: TRBV3-1
cdr3_length: 15
clone_size: .
j_call: TRBJ2-1
d_call: .
cdr3_aa: CASSQDPPGETEQFF
cdr3_nt: TGTGCCAGCAGCCAAGATCCCCCGGGCGAAACTGAGCAGTTCTTC

v_call: TRBV13
cdr3_length: 16
clone_size: .
j_call: TRBJ2-3
d_call: TRBD2
cdr3_aa: CASSLERGISTDTQYF
cdr3_nt: TGTGCCAGCAGCTTAGAGCGGGGGATCAGCACAGATACGCAGTATTTT

v_call: TRBV29-1
cdr3_length: 13
clone_size: .
j_call: TRBJ2-5
d_call: .
cdr3_aa: CSVDRASQETQYF
cdr3_nt: TGCAGCGTTGATAGGGCTAGTCAAGAGACCCAGTACTTC